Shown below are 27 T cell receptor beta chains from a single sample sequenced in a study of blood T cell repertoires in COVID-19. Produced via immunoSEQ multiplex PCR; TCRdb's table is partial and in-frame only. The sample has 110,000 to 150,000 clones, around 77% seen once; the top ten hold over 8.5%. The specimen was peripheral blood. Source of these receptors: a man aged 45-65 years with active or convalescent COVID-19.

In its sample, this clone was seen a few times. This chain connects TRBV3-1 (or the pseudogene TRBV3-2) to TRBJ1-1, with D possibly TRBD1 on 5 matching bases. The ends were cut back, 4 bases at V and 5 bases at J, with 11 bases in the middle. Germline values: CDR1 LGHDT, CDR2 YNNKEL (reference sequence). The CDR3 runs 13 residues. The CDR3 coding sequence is TGTGCCAGCAGCCTTGGGGGGGGGACTGAAGCTTTCTTT. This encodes CASSLGGGTEAFF.

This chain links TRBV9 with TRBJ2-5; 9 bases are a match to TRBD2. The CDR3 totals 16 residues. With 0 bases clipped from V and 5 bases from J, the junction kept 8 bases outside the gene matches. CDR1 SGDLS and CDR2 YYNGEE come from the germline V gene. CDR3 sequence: CASSVGGSGSYETQYF. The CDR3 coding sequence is TGTGCCAGCAGCGTAGGTGGTAGCGGGAGCTACGAGACCCAGTACTTC. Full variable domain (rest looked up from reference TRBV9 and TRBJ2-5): DSGVTQTPKHLITATGQRVTLRCSPRSGDLSVYWYQQSLDQGLQFLIQYYNGEERAKGNILERFSAQQFPDLHSELNLSSLELGDSALYFCASSVGGSGSYETQYFGPGTRLLVL.

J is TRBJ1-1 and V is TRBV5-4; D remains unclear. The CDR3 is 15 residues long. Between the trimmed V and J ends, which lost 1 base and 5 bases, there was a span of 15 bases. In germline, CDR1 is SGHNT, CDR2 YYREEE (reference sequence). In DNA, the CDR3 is TGTGCCAGCAGCTTGTTCGGCGGGAGAGAGACTGAAGCTTTCTTT. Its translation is CASSLFGGRETEAFF.

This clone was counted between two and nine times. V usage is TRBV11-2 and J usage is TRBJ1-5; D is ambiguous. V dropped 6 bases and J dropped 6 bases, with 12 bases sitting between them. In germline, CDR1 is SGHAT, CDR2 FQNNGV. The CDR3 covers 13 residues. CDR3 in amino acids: CASSIGYGQPQHF. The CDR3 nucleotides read TGTGCCAGCAGTATCGGTTATGGTCAGCCCCAGCATTTT.

The CDR3, as DNA: TGTGCCACCAGTGATTTCCTAGCGGGTATTGGGGAGACCCAGTACTTC. Translation gives CATSDFLAGIGETQYF. The J gene is TRBJ2-5, the V gene TRBV24-1; 8 nucleotides line up with TRBD2. Trimming took 1 base from V and 5 from J; bases not matched to a gene: 8. Germline V lookup: CDR1 KGHDR, CDR2 SFDVKD. This CDR3 region has 16 residues.

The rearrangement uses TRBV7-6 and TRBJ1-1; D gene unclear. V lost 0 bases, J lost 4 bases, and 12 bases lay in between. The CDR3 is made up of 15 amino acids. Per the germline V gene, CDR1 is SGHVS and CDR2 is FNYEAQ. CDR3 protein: CASSLARGVGTEAFF. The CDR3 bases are TGTGCCAGCAGCTTAGCGCGGGGAGTAGGCACTGAAGCTTTCTTT.

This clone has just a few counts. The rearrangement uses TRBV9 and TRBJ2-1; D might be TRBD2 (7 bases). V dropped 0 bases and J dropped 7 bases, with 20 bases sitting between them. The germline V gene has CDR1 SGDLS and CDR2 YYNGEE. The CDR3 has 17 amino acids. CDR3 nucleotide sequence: TGTGCCAGCAGCGTAGCCGGTGGGGGGGCCAGGTGGAATGAGCAGTTCTTC. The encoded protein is CASSVAGGGARWNEQFF. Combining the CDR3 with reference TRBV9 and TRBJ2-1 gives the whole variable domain DSGVTQTPKHLITATGQRVTLRCSPRSGDLSVYWYQQSLDQGLQFLIQYYNGEERAKGNILERFSAQQFPDLHSELNLSSLELGDSALYFCASSVAGGGARWNEQFFGPGTRLTVL.

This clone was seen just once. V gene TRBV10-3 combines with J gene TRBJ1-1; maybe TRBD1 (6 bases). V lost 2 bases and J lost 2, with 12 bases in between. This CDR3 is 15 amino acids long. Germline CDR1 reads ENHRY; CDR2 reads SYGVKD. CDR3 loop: CAISERGSSNTEAFF. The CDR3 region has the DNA TGTGCCATCAGTGAGAGGGGGAGCTCAAACACTGAAGCTTTCTTT.

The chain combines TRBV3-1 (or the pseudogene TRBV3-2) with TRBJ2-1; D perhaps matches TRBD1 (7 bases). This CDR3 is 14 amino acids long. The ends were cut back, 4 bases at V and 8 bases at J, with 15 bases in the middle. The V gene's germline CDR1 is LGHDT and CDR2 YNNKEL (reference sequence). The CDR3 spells CASSLQGGFYEQFF. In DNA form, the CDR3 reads TGTGCCAGCAGCCTCCAGGGGGGTTTCTATGAGCAGTTCTTC.

CDR3 protein: CASNLDRGDQPQHF. The CDR3 DNA is TGTGCCAGCAACTTGGACAGGGGGGACCAGCCCCAGCATTTT. The chain combines TRBV6-5 with TRBJ1-5; TRBD1 matches at 10 bases. CDR1 is MNHEY, CDR2 SVGAGI, per germline. The CDR3 has 14 amino acids. V dropped 7 bases and J dropped 7; count of bases not matched to a gene: 7.

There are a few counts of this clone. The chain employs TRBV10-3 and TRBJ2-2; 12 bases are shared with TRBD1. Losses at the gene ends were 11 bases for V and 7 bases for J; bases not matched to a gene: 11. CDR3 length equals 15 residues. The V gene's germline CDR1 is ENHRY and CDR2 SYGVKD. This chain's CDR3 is CAARTGTGGFGELFF. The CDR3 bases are TGTGCCGCCAGAACCGGGACAGGGGGCTTCGGGGAGCTGTTTTTT.

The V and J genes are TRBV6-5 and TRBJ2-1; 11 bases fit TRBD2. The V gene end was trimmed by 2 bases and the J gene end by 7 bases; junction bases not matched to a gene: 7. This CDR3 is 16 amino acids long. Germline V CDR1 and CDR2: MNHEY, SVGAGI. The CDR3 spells CASSYHISGRGNEQFF. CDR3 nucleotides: TGTGCCAGCAGTTACCACATTAGCGGGAGGGGAAATGAGCAGTTCTTC.

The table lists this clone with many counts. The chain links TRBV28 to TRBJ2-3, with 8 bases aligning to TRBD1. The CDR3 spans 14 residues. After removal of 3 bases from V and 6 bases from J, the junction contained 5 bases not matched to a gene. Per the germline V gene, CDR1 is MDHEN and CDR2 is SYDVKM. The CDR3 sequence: CASSLARQGDTQYF. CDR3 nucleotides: TGTGCCAGCAGTTTGGCCCGACAGGGGGATACGCAGTATTTT.

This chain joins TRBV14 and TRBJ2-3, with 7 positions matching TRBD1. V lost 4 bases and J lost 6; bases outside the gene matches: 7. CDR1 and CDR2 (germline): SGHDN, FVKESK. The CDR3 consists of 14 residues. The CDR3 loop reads CASSRRQGGDTQYF. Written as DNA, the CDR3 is TGTGCCAGCAGCCGCCGACAGGGCGGGGATACGCAGTATTTT.

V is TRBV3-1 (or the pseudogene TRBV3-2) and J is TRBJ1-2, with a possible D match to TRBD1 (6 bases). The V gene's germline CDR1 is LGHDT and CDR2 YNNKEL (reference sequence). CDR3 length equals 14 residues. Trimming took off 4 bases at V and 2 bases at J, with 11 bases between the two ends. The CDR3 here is CASSRRGANYGYTF. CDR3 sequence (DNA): TGTGCCAGCAGCCGGCGGGGGGCAAACTATGGCTACACCTTC.

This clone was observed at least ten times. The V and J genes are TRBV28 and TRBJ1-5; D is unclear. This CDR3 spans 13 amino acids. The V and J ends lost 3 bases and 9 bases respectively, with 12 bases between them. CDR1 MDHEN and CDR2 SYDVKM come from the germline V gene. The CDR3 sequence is CASSFPRSGPQHF. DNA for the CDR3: TGTGCCAGCAGTTTCCCCAGGAGCGGGCCCCAGCATTTT.

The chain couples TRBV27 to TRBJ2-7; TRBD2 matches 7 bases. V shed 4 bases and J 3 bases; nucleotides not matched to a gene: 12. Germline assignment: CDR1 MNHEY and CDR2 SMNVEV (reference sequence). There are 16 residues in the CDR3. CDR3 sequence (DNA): TGTGCCAGCAGTTCCTTGTGGATGAGCGGGAACTACGAGCAGTACTTC. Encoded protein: CASSSLWMSGNYEQYF.

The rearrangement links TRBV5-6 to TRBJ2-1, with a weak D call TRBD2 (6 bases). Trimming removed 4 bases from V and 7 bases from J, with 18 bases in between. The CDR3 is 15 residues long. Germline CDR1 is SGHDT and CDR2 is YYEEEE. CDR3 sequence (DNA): TGTGCCAGCAGCCCGACTGACGGAGGGCCGAATGAGCAGTTCTTC. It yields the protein CASSPTDGGPNEQFF.

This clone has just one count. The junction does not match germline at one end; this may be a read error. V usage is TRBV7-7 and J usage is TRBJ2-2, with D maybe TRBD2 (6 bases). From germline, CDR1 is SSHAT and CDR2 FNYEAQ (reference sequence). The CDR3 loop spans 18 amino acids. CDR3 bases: TGTGCTAGCAGCTTAGGGGCTAGCGCCCCCGCGAACACCGGGGAGCTGTTTTTT. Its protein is CASSLGASAPANTGELFF.

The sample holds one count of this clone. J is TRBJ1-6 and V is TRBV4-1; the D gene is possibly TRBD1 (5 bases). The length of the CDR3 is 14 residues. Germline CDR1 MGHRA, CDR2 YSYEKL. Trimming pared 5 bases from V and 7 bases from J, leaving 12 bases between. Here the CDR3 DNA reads TGCGCCAGCAGCGCCCGGGAGGGGAATTCACCCCTCCACTTT. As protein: CASSAREGNSPLHF.

The CDR3 region is CASSQGAGGWGDTQYF. CDR3 nucleotides: TGCGCCAGCAGCCAAGGCGCAGGGGGTTGGGGGGATACGCAGTATTTT. The V call is TRBV4-1, the J call TRBJ2-3; TRBD1 agrees at 7 bases. CDR3 length: 16 amino acids. Germline assignment: CDR1 MGHRA and CDR2 YSYEKL. V gave up 1 base and J gave up 6 bases; unmatched junction bases: 10.

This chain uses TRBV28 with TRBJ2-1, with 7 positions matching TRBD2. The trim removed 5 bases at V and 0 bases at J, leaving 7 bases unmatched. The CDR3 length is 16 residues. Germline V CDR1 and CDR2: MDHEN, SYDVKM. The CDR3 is CASSPPLAASYNEQFF. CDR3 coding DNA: TGTGCCAGCAGTCCCCCCCTAGCGGCCTCCTACAATGAGCAGTTCTTC. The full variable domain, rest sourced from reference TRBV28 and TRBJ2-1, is DVKVTQSSRYLVKRTGEKVFLECVQDMDHENMFWYRQDPGLGLRLIYFSYDVKMKEKGDIPEGYSVSREKKERFSLILESASTNQTSMYLCASSPPLAASYNEQFFGPGTRLTVL.

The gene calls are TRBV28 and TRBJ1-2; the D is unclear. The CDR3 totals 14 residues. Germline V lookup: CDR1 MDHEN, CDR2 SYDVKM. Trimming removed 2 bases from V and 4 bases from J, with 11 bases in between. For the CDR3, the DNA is TGTGCCAGCAGTTTAGTTCGGGGAATCTATGGCTACACCTTC. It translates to CASSLVRGIYGYTF.

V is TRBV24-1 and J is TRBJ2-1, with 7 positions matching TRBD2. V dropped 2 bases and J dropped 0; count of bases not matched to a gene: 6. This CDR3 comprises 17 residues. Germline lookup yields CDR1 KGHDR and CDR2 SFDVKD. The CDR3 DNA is TGTGCCACCAGTGATTGGAACCCTAGCGGCTCCTACAATGAGCAGTTCTTC. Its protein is CATSDWNPSGSYNEQFF.

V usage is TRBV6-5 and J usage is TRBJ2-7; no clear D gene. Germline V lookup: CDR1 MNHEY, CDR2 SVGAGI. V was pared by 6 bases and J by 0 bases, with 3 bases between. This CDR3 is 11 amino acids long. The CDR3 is CASRSSYEQYF. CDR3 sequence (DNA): TGTGCCAGCAGGAGCTCCTACGAGCAGTACTTC.

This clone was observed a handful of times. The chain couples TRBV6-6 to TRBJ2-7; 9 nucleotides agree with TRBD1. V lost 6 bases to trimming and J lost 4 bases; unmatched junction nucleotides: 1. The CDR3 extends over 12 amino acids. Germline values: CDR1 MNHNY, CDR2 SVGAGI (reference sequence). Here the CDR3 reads CASRQGAYEQYF. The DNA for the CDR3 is TGTGCCAGCAGACAGGGGGCTTACGAGCAGTACTTC.

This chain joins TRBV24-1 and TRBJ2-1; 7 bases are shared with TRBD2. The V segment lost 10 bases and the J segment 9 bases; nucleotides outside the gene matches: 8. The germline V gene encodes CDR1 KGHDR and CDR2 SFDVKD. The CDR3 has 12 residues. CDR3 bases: TGTGCCACTACTAGCGCCCTGGGTGAGCAGTTCTTC. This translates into CATTSALGEQFF.